The next 4 T cell receptor beta chains were all read from a single sample in a study of control samples from healthy donors and cancer patients. TCRdb's copy holds only in-frame clones and misses some; the assay was immunoSEQ multiplex PCR. The data contain roughly 150,000 clones, about 89% of them singletons. The sample consisted of blood. The receptors stem from a man younger than 45 in good health.

This clone was observed a single time. The chain has TRBV7-3 and TRBJ2-1; D may be TRBD1 (6 bases). This CDR3 is 15 amino acids long. V shed 4 bases and J shed 1 base, with 11 bases lying between them. Per the germline V gene, CDR1 is SGHTA and CDR2 is FQGTGA. The CDR3 here is CASSSGQRSYNEQFF. DNA of the CDR3: TGTGCCAGCAGCTCCGGACAGAGGTCCTACAATGAGCAGTTCTTC. Complete variable domain (other parts from reference TRBV7-3 and TRBJ2-1): GAGVSQTPSNKVTEKGKYVELRCDPISGHTALYWYRQSLGQGPEFLIYFQGTGAADDSGLPNDRFFAVRPEGSVSTLKIQRTERGDSAVYLCASSSGQRSYNEQFFGPGTRLTVL.

This chain uses TRBV5-8 with TRBJ2-7; D is unresolved. Germline V gene sequence: CDR1 SGHTS, CDR2 YDEGEE. The V and J ends lost 2 bases and 0 bases respectively, with 0 bases between them. This CDR3 has 11 amino acids. Here the CDR3 reads CASSFSYEQYF. CDR3 bases: TGTGCCAGCAGCTTCTCCTACGAGCAGTACTTC. Complete variable domain (other parts from reference TRBV5-8 and TRBJ2-7): EAGVTQSPTHLIKTRGQQATLRCSPISGHTSVYWYQQALGLGLQFLLWYDEGEERNRGNFPPRFSGRQFPNYSSELNVNALELEDSALYLCASSFSYEQYFGPGTRLTVT.

As to this clone: This sample includes further DNA sequences coding for the same CDR3. The gene calls are TRBV7-9 and TRBJ2-5; D remains unclear. The CDR3 is 12 amino acids. CDR1 and CDR2 from the germline V gene are SEHNR and FQNEAQ (reference sequence). Trimming took off 3 bases at V and 5 bases at J, with 7 bases between the two ends. CDR3 region: CASSFDSETQYF. CDR3 sequence (DNA): TGTGCCAGCAGCTTCGATTCCGAGACCCAGTACTTC.

V and J are TRBV7-8 and TRBJ2-5, with D perhaps matching TRBD1 (5 bases). This CDR3 region has 16 residues. Germline lookup yields CDR1 SGHVS and CDR2 FQNEAQ. Trimming shortened V by 6 bases and J by 2 bases, and 19 bases separated the two germline ends. The CDR3 DNA follows: TGTGCCAGCAGTTTCCTTGCCGCCAGGGTACAAGAGACCCAGTACTTC. Encoded protein: CASSFLAARVQETQYF.